Presented here are 30 T cell receptor beta chains from one specimen sequenced in a study of blood T cell repertoires in COVID-19. Profiling relied on immunoSEQ multiplex PCR, and the TCRdb table lists in-frame clones only, not all of them. The data contain around 140,000 clones, about 85% of them seen just once; the ten biggest clones take up roughly 1.5%. Sequences were obtained from peripheral blood. The receptors here all came from a human donor in a cohort sampled during active COVID-19.

This rearrangement joins TRBV20-1 to TRBJ2-7; D perhaps matches TRBD2 (6 bases). This CDR3 has 17 residues. Germline V gene sequence: CDR1 DFQATT, CDR2 SNEGSKA (reference sequence). The V end was cut by 3 bases, the J end by 0 bases, with 21 bases between. The CDR3 nucleotides are TGCAGTGCTAGTGTTCCTGGCGGAACTAGCTCCTCCTACGAGCAGTACTTC. Protein sequence: CSASVPGGTSSSYEQYF.

CDR3 sequence (DNA): TGTGCCAGCAGCGCTAGGACAGGGGCATACAATGAGCAGTTCTTC. This gives the protein CASSARTGAYNEQFF. The chain uses TRBV6-5 and TRBJ2-1; 9 bases map to TRBD1. V trimming: 6 bases; J trimming: 4 bases; junction bases outside the gene matches: 7. The CDR3 is 15 residues long. Germline loops: CDR1 MNHEY, CDR2 SVGAGI.

The rearrangement joins TRBV7-3 to TRBJ2-2; unclear D gene. V lost 6 bases, J lost 2 bases, and 7 bases lay in between. Germline V gene sequence: CDR1 SGHTA, CDR2 FQGTGA. This CDR3 region has 13 residues. The CDR3 here is CASRAPNTGELFF. CDR3 coding DNA: TGTGCCAGCAGGGCCCCTAACACCGGGGAGCTGTTTTTT.

The chain carries TRBV5-1 and TRBJ1-4; TRBD1 is a possible D gene (5 bases). Germline CDR1 reads SGHRS; CDR2 reads YFSETQ. The CDR3 totals 16 residues. Trimming cost V 0 bases and J 7 bases, with 16 bases left between them. DNA for the CDR3: TGCGCCAGCAGCTTGGGTGGGGCTTCTAATGTTGAAAAACTGTTTTTT. Translated, it gives CASSLGGASNVEKLFF.

V and J are TRBV7-9 and TRBJ1-1; D not resolved. V lost 6 bases to trimming and J lost 5 bases, with 10 bases between them. Germline loops: CDR1 SEHNR, CDR2 FQNEAQ (reference sequence). The CDR3 totals 12 residues. The CDR3 here is CASRPPGTEAFF. The CDR3 DNA sequence: TGTGCCAGCAGGCCCCCGGGAACTGAAGCTTTCTTT.

The genes are TRBV19 and TRBJ1-1; 8 bases are a match to TRBD1. CDR1 and CDR2 from the germline V gene are LNHDA and SQIVND (reference sequence). With 5 bases clipped from V and 5 bases from J, the junction kept 4 bases outside the gene matches. The CDR3 is 13 residues long. CDR3 DNA: TGTGCCAGTAGTGTCGACAGGGGTACTGAAGCTTTCTTT. Translated, it gives CASSVDRGTEAFF.

The chain joins TRBV6-2 or TRBV6-3 to TRBJ2-7; D might be TRBD2 (6 bases). The CDR3 consists of 13 residues. Per the germline V gene, CDR1 is MNHEY and CDR2 is SVGEGT. V dropped 4 bases and J dropped 6 bases, with 13 bases sitting between them. DNA for the CDR3: TGTGCCAGCAGTTGGGACTTTTTGGGCGAGCAGTACTTC. Its protein product is CASSWDFLGEQYF.

The rearrangement links TRBV4-2 to TRBJ2-3, with D unresolved. Trimming left V 0 bases short and J 6 bases short, with 4 bases between. The CDR3 length is 12 residues. Germline CDR1 reads LGHNA; CDR2 reads YNFKEQ. The CDR3 is CASSQDGDTQYF. The CDR3 coding sequence is TGTGCCAGCAGCCAAGACGGGGATACGCAGTATTTT.

This clone came up a few times. The rearrangement joins TRBV7-2 to TRBJ2-1; 8 bases are shared with TRBD2. Losses at the gene ends were 5 bases for V and 6 bases for J; bases not matched to a gene: 3. The CDR3 extends over 13 amino acids. From germline, CDR1 is SGHTA and CDR2 FQGNSA. CDR3 in amino acids: CASSKGLGNEQFF. The CDR3 DNA follows: TGTGCCAGCAGCAAGGGACTAGGCAATGAGCAGTTCTTC. Together with reference TRBV7-2 and TRBJ2-1, the CDR3 gives the full variable domain: GAGVSQSPSNKVTEKGKDVELRCDPISGHTALYWYRQSLGQGLEFLIYFQGNSAPDKSGLPSDRFSAERTGGSVSTLTIQRTQQEDSAVYLCASSKGLGNEQFFGPGTRLTVL.

V gene TRBV24-1 combines with J gene TRBJ1-5; D gene ambiguous. Germline V CDR1 and CDR2: KGHDR, SFDVKD. Trimming removed 2 bases at V and 6 bases at J, with 10 bases between. The CDR3 has 14 residues. CDR3 loop: CATSDSFRIQPQHF. The CDR3 region has the DNA TGTGCCACCAGTGATTCGTTCAGGATTCAGCCCCAGCATTTT.

This clone occurred once. The chain joins TRBV6-5 to TRBJ2-6; no clear D gene. This CDR3 spans 13 amino acids. Germline CDR1 reads MNHEY; CDR2 reads SVGAGI. Trimming stripped 10 bases from V and 1 base from J, with 8 bases between. The CDR3, as DNA: TGTGCCATCATCCAATCTGGGGCCAACGTCCTGACTTTC. Translated, it gives CAIIQSGANVLTF.

The rearrangement uses TRBV27 and TRBJ1-6, with 8 bases fitting TRBD1. V shed 3 bases, J shed 9 bases, and the junction held 16 bases outside the gene matches. Germline CDR1 MNHEY, CDR2 SMNVEV (reference sequence). CDR3 length: 18 amino acids. The CDR3 reads CASSFSGGRGRIISPLHF. The CDR3 bases are TGTGCCAGCAGTTTCTCAGGGGGCAGGGGGCGCATTATTTCACCCCTCCACTTT.

This clone was picked up one time. This chain uses TRBV2 with TRBJ1-3, with a possible D match to TRBD1 (6 bases). CDR3 length equals 15 residues. CDR1 and CDR2 from the germline V gene are SNHLY and FYNNEI. V lost 4 bases and J 1 base, leaving 11 bases between the germline ends. CDR3 in DNA: TGTGCCAGCAGTGGGCTCAGGGGATCTGGAAACACCATATATTTT. Amino acids: CASSGLRGSGNTIYF. Full variable domain (outside the CDR3, taken from reference TRBV2 and TRBJ1-3): EPEVTQTPSHQVTQMGQEVILRCVPISNHLYFYWYRQILGQKVEFLVSFYNNEISEKSEIFDDQFSVERPDGSNFTLKIRSTKLEDSAMYFCASSGLRGSGNTIYFGEGSWLTVV.

This clone was seen only a few times. V and J are TRBV9 and TRBJ2-7; possible D gene TRBD1, 6 bases. This CDR3 region has 13 residues. V lost 1 base and J 7 bases, leaving 12 bases between the germline ends. The V gene's germline CDR1 is SGDLS and CDR2 YYNGEE. The CDR3 protein is CASSVNPQGEQYF. The CDR3 DNA reads TGTGCCAGCAGCGTAAATCCCCAGGGGGAGCAGTACTTC.

The gene calls are TRBV7-6 and TRBJ2-2; 12 positions agree with TRBD2. Germline-derived CDR1 and CDR2 are SGHVS and FNYEAQ. J lost 9 bases, V lost 5 bases, and 7 bases had no gene match. There are 15 residues in the CDR3. The CDR3 protein is CASSPQTSGSWELFF. The CDR3 DNA reads TGTGCCAGCAGCCCACAGACTAGCGGGAGTTGGGAGCTGTTTTTT.

V usage is TRBV5-4 and J usage is TRBJ2-7, with TRBD2 identical over 11 bases. This CDR3 contains 20 residues. The ends lost 4 bases at V and 3 bases at J; junction bases unmatched: 21. In germline, CDR1 is SGHNT, CDR2 YYREEE (reference sequence). CDR3 bases: TGTGCCAGCAGCCCACGTGCGAAACCCGGGACTAGCGGTAACCTCTACGAGCAGTACTTC. Residues: CASSPRAKPGTSGNLYEQYF.

Remarks on this clone: A junction end diverges from the germline sequence, so it may reflect a read error. The V gene is TRBV7-7, the J gene TRBJ2-5; perhaps D is TRBD1 or TRBD2 (5 bases each). The CDR3 contains 14 residues. CDR1 and CDR2 from the germline V gene are SSHAT and FNYEAQ (reference sequence). CDR3 nucleotide sequence: TGTGCTAGCAGCTTAGGGACGGGGCAAGAGACCCAGTACTTC. Its translation is CASSLGTGQETQYF.

The sample holds a few counts of this clone. The chain employs TRBV14 and TRBJ1-3; D unclear. CDR3 size: 15 residues. Germline V gene lookup returns CDR1 SGHDN and CDR2 FVKESK. V was cut by 1 base and J by 2 bases, with 9 bases left in between. The CDR3 DNA reads as TGTGCCAGCAGCCAAGGGTGGCGGGCTGGAAACACCATATATTTT. Translated: CASSQGWRAGNTIYF.

V and J are TRBV3-1 (or the pseudogene TRBV3-2) and TRBJ1-1; the D gene is possibly TRBD1 (5 bases). The CDR3 is 15 amino acids. Germline V gene data show CDR1 as LGHDT and CDR2 as YNNKEL (reference sequence). Trimming cost V 5 bases and J 1 base, with 14 bases left between them. The CDR3 sequence: CASSAQGWGNTEAFF. The CDR3 coding sequence is TGTGCCAGCAGCGCGCAGGGTTGGGGGAACACTGAAGCTTTCTTT.

This rearrangement joins TRBV7-2 to TRBJ1-2; D unclear. Germline assignment: CDR1 SGHTA and CDR2 FQGNSA. The CDR3 is made up of 15 amino acids. Trimming shortened V by 5 bases and J by 8 bases, and 21 bases separated the two germline ends. Here the CDR3 DNA reads TGTGCCAGCAGCCAGTATGGGGAGGGATACGGAGGCTACACCTTC. Its protein product is CASSQYGEGYGGYTF.

The chain has TRBV30 and TRBJ1-1; unclear D gene. The CDR3 has 13 amino acids. V lost 0 bases and J 5 bases, leaving 10 bases between the germline ends. Looked up from germline, CDR1 is GTSNPN and CDR2 is SVGIG (reference sequence). The CDR3 loop is CAWSVSGLTEAFF. In DNA, the CDR3 is TGTGCCTGGAGTGTAAGTGGGCTGACTGAAGCTTTCTTT.

The chain combines TRBV4-2 with TRBJ2-7, with D possibly matching TRBD2 (6 bases). V shed 2 bases and J shed 4 bases, with 21 bases lying between them. The CDR3 has 17 residues. The V gene's germline CDR1 is LGHNA and CDR2 YNFKEQ. The CDR3 DNA is TGTGCCAGCAGCCAATACGAGTACCGGGACTTCTTATACGAGCAGTACTTC. This sequence encodes CASSQYEYRDFLYEQYF.

V and J are TRBV18 and TRBJ2-4; D gene uncertain. The CDR3 spans 14 residues. The germline CDR1 and CDR2 sequences are KGHSH and LQKENI. The V and J ends lost 0 bases and 2 bases respectively, with 5 bases between them. The CDR3 region has the DNA TGTGCCAGCTCACCACCCCAGACCAAAAACATTCAGTACTTC. Translation gives CASSPPQTKNIQYF.

The chain carries TRBV3-1 (or the pseudogene TRBV3-2) and TRBJ2-1; 10 bases are a match to TRBD2. This CDR3 region has 15 residues. The V gene end was trimmed by 6 bases and the J gene end by 8 bases; junction bases not matched to a gene: 10. Germline V gene lookup returns CDR1 LGHDT and CDR2 YNNKEL (reference sequence). The CDR3 region is CASRPLAGVPDEQFF. Here the CDR3 DNA reads TGTGCCAGCAGACCTCTAGCGGGAGTACCCGATGAGCAGTTCTTC.

This clone was recorded once. The CDR3: CASSLFGRNHEQYF. The CDR3 region has the DNA TGTGCCAGCAGCTTGTTCGGGAGGAACCACGAGCAGTACTTC. The chain combines TRBV5-4 with TRBJ2-7; 7 bases map to TRBD2. V dropped 1 base and J dropped 5; count of bases not matched to a gene: 6. Germline CDR1 is SGHNT and CDR2 is YYREEE (reference sequence). This CDR3 is 14 amino acids long.

The rearrangement links TRBV6-6 to TRBJ1-2, with D perhaps matching TRBD1 (5 bases). Looked up from germline, CDR1 is MNHNY and CDR2 is SVGAGI (reference sequence). There are 15 residues in the CDR3. Trimming took off 2 bases at V and 0 bases at J, with 10 bases between the two ends. In nucleotides, the CDR3 is TGTGCCAGCAGTTACCTCCGGGGGGCTAACTATGGCTACACCTTC. Its protein product is CASSYLRGANYGYTF.

The chain employs TRBV18 and TRBJ1-1; 10 positions agree with TRBD1. The CDR3 loop spans 16 amino acids. V dropped 2 bases and J dropped 0; count of bases not matched to a gene: 3. Looked up from germline, CDR1 is KGHSH and CDR2 is LQKENI. CDR3 sequence reads: CASSPGQGGMNTEAFF. In DNA, the CDR3 is TGTGCCAGCTCACCAGGACAGGGGGGCATGAACACTGAAGCTTTCTTT.

The genes are TRBV6-5 and TRBJ2-3; D is perhaps TRBD2 (6 bases). V gave up 6 bases and J gave up 1 base, with 14 bases separating them. This CDR3 is built from 15 residues. CDR1 and CDR2 from the germline V gene are MNHEY and SVGAGI. The chain's CDR3 is CASRTQGGGTDTQYF. In DNA, the CDR3 is TGTGCCAGCAGGACCCAGGGAGGTGGCACAGATACGCAGTATTTT.

This sequence joins TRBV28 and TRBJ2-7, with 10 bases matching TRBD1. The germline CDR1 and CDR2 sequences are MDHEN and SYDVKM. This CDR3 comprises 13 residues. Trimming removed 7 bases from V and 4 bases from J; junction bases left unmatched: 4. CDR3 sequence reads: CASTPGQGYEQYF. The CDR3 DNA follows: TGTGCCAGCACCCCGGGACAGGGGTACGAGCAGTACTTC. The variable domain in full, with the rest retrieved from reference TRBV28 and TRBJ2-7, is DVKVTQSSRYLVKRTGEKVFLECVQDMDHENMFWYRQDPGLGLRLIYFSYDVKMKEKGDIPEGYSVSREKKERFSLILESASTNQTSMYLCASTPGQGYEQYFGPGTRLTVT.

The chain uses TRBV18 and TRBJ2-3; possibly TRBD1 for D (6 bases). Germline V gene sequence: CDR1 KGHSH, CDR2 LQKENI. Trimming cost V 5 bases and J 2 bases, with 14 bases left between them. CDR3 length: 15 amino acids. The chain's CDR3 is CASSTQGPNTDTQYF. The CDR3 DNA follows: TGTGCCAGCTCAACCCAGGGGCCCAACACAGATACGCAGTATTTT.